The T cell receptor beta chain under discussion was sequenced for a study of graft-versus-host responses after intestinal transplantation. Turning to the study itself: Each patient got anti-thymocyte globulin induction, then tacrolimus and steroids for two to four years.

Germline V gene lookup returns CDR1 LNHDA and CDR2 SQIVND (reference sequence). This CDR3 region has 14 residues. Trimming removed 4 bases at V and 0 bases at J, with 10 bases between. Profiling relied on immunoSEQ multiplex PCR, and the TCRdb table lists in-frame clones only, not all of them. Of tens of thousands of clones in the sample, roughly 96% were seen once. Remarks on this clone: The target antigen is unknown.

Findings and caveats of the study: The recipient marrow held GvH clones, and some of them showed up first in ileum or blood. Within allografts, high graft-versus-host to host-versus-graft clonal ratios were seen among patients with graft-donor T cell macrochimerism. Early post-transplant HvG declines were associated with peak circulating GvH clone levels.

The chain uses TRBV19 and TRBJ2-7, with D maybe TRBD1 (6 bases). Sequencing used unstimulated CD8+ T cells sorted from spleen or lymph node cells, obtained before transplant. This clonotype was obtained from a human donor who was the organ donor for an intestinal transplant. CDR3 sequence (DNA): TGTGCCAGTAGTAGACAGGACCTCTCCTACGAGCAGTACTTC. Translating it yields CASSRQDLSYEQYF.